Listed here is a single TCR beta chain. In the source study's methods: Estimates of nucleated cell counts were drawn from the amplification of reference gene primers. Assay: immunoSEQ multiplex PCR; the TCRdb copy retains only in-frame clones and omits some. V, J and clone size are those of that table, while D and trimming were read from the DNA. The table has about 43,000 clones, about nine tenths seen once; the top ten hold roughly 14%. The sample originates from a study of blood T cell repertoires in COVID-19. The length of the CDR3 is 18 residues. Unmatched junction bases numbered 13, after V lost 3 bases and J lost 3 bases. Germline V gene sequence: CDR1 SGHTA, CDR2 FQGNSA.

Sequencing was done on a sample of peripheral blood. The gene calls are TRBV7-2 and TRBJ2-7; 11 bases align to TRBD2. This clonotype originated in a man aged 60-69 years with active COVID-19. In DNA, the CDR3 is TGTGCCAGCAGCTTGGGGACTAGCGGAGGGGCCCGCCTCTACGAGCAGTACTTC. Its protein is CASSLGTSGGARLYEQYF.